The source of this T cell receptor (beta chain) is a study of T cell responses to AZD1222 COVID-19 vaccine. CDR1 MGHRA and CDR2 YSYEKL come from the germline V gene. The CDR3 is 16 amino acids. The V gene lost 0 bases and the J gene lost 0 bases, with 11 bases spanning the gap. Sequenced by immunoSEQ multiplex PCR; TCRdb stores in-frame clones only, minus some. The sample lists about 120,000 clones; more than 75% were seen once. Here the sequenced sample was peripheral blood, taken on day 0 of AZD1222 vaccination. This chain links TRBV4-1 with TRBJ1-2, with D perhaps TRBD1 (6 bases). This TCR was recovered from an adult in good health. The CDR3 protein is CASSQDLGATNYGYTF. The CDR3 region has the DNA TGCGCCAGCAGCCAAGATCTGGGGGCAACTAACTATGGCTACACCTTC.